These 4 T cell receptor beta chains share one sample of origin, sequenced in a study of long-term antiretroviral therapy in people with HIV. Runs used v3.0 of the immunoSEQ assay and were done at survey level. Assay: immunoSEQ multiplex PCR; the TCRdb copy retains only in-frame clones and omits some. This sample has some 27,000 clones, with around 85% found just once. Material: unsorted PBMCs, obtained roughly 4.8 years after starting antiretroviral therapy. The receptors stem from a middle-aged man with HIV.

The chain joins TRBV6-5 to TRBJ2-1; no clear D gene. This CDR3 contains 12 residues. V shed 5 bases and J shed 12 bases, with 14 bases lying between them. Per the germline V gene, CDR1 is MNHEY and CDR2 is SVGAGI. CDR3 nucleotide sequence: TGTGCCAGCAGTCCCGAAGGGCTGGGGCAGTTCTTC. Translated: CASSPEGLGQFF.

This clone was seen more than once but under ten times. The V gene is TRBV2, the J gene TRBJ1-6; 7 nucleotides agree with TRBD1. The CDR3 runs to 16 residues. Germline trimming cut 6 bases from V and 10 bases from J; bases unmatched to any gene: 15. Germline V gives CDR1 SNHLY, CDR2 FYNNEI. CDR3 loop: CASSPLTGTLNSPLHF. CDR3 sequence (DNA): TGTGCCAGCAGCCCCCTGACAGGGACTCTGAACTCACCCCTCCACTTT.

In nucleotides, the CDR3 is TGCGCCAGCGGGGGAGCGGGGGGTACAGATACGCAGTATTTT. Its translation is CASGGAGGTDTQYF. The V and J genes are TRBV5-1 and TRBJ2-3, with 9 nucleotides matching TRBD2. Trimming took 7 bases from V and 3 from J; bases not matched to a gene: 6. The germline CDR1 and CDR2 sequences are SGHRS and YFSETQ. This CDR3 has 14 residues.

The V call is TRBV18, the J call TRBJ1-5, with 9 positions matching TRBD1. CDR1 is KGHSH and CDR2 is LQKENI in the germline V gene. V shed 2 bases, J shed 0 bases, and the junction held 5 bases outside the gene matches. The CDR3 has 17 residues. The CDR3 nucleotides are TGTGCCAGCTCACCAGTGGGACAGGGCATTAGCAATCAGCCCCAGCATTTT. It translates to CASSPVGQGISNQPQHF.